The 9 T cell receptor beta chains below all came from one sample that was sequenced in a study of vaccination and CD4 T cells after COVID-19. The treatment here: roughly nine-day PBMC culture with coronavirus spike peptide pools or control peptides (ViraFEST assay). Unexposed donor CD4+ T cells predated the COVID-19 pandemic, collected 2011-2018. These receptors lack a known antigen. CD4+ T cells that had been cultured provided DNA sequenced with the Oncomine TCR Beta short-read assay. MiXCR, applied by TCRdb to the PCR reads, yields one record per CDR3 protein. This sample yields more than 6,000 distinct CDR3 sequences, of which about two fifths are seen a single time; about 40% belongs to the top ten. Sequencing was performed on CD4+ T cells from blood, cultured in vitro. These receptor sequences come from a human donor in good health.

The DNA for the CDR3 is TGTGCCAGCAGCAATCAGGGGGCCCCTATGGGCTACACCTTC. Translation gives CASSNQGAPMGYTF. This rearrangement joins TRBV7-3 to TRBJ1-2, with 8 positions matching TRBD1. The V gene's germline CDR1 is SGHTA and CDR2 FQGTGA. Trimming cost V 5 bases and J 8 bases; bases outside gene matches: 10. The CDR3 is made up of 14 amino acids. Full variable domain (missing parts from reference TRBV7-3 and TRBJ1-2): GAGVSQTPSNKVTEKGKYVELRCDPISGHTALYWYRQSLGQGPEFLIYFQGTGAADDSGLPNDRFFAVRPEGSVSTLKIQRTERGDSAVYLCASSNQGAPMGYTFGSGTRLTVV.

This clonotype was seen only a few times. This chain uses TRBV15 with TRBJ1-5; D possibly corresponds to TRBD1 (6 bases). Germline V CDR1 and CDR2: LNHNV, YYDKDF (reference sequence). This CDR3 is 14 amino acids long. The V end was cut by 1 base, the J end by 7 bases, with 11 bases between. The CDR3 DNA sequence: TGTGCCACCAGCAGAGGACAGGCGGAACAGCCCCAGCATTTT. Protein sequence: CATSRGQAEQPQHF.

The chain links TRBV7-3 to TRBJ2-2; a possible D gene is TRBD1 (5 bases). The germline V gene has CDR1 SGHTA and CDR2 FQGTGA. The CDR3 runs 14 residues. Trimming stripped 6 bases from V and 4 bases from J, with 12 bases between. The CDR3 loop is CASRGQGSTGELFF. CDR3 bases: TGTGCCAGCAGGGGTCAGGGCAGCACCGGGGAGCTGTTTTTT.

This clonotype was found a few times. CDR3: CASRSGGVMNTEAFF. The CDR3 DNA reads as TGTGCCAGCAGGTCGGGAGGGGTGATGAACACTGAAGCTTTCTTT. This chain joins TRBV7-9 and TRBJ1-1, with D possibly TRBD1 on 5 matching bases. The CDR3 spans 15 residues. CDR1 is SEHNR and CDR2 is FQNEAQ in the germline V gene (reference sequence). Deletions cut 6 bases from V and 0 bases from J, with 14 bases between.

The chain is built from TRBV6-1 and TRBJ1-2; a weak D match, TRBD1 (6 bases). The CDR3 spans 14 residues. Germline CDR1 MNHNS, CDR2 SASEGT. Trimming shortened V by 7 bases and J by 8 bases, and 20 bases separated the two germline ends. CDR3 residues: CASTAGAIREGYTF. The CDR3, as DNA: TGTGCCAGCACGGCGGGGGCTATAAGAGAAGGCTACACCTTC.

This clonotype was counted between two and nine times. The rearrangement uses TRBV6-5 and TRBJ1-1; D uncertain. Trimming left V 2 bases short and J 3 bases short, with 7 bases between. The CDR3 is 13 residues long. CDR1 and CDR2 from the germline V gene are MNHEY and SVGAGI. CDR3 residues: CASSYGKDTEAFF. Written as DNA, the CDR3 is TGTGCCAGCAGTTACGGGAAGGACACTGAAGCTTTCTTT.

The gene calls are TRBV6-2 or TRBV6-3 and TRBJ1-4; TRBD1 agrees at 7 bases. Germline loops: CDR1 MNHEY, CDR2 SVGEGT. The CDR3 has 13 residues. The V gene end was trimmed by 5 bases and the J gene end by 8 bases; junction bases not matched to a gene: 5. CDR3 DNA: TGTGCCAGCAGTACAGGGGACAGCGAAAAACTGTTTTTT. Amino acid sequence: CASSTGDSEKLFF.

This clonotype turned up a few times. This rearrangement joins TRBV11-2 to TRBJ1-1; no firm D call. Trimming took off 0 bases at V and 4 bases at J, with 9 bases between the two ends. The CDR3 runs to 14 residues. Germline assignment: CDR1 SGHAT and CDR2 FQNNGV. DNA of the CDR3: TGTGCCAGCAGCTTAGAGGGGATGGGCACTGAAGCTTTCTTT. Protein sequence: CASSLEGMGTEAFF.

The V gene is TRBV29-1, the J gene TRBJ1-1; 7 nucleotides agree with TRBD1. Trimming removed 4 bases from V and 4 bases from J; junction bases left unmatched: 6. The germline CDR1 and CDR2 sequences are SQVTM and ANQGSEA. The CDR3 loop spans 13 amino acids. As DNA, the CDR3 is TGCAGCGTTGGGGGACAGCTGGCCACTGAAGCTTTCTTT. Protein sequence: CSVGGQLATEAFF.